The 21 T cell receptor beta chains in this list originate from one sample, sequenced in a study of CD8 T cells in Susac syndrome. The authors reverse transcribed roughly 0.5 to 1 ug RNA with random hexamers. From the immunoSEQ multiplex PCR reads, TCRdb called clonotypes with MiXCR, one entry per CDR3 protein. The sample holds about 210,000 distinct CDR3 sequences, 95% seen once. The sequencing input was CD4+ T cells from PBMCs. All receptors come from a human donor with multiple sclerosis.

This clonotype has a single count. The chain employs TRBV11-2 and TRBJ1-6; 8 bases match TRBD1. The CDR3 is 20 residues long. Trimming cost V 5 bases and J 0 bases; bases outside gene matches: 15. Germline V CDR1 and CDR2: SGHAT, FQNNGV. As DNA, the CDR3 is TGTGCCAGCAGCCCTACCCTCCCCCGGCAGGGGGCCTCCTATAATTCACCCCTCCACTTT. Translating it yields CASSPTLPRQGASYNSPLHF.

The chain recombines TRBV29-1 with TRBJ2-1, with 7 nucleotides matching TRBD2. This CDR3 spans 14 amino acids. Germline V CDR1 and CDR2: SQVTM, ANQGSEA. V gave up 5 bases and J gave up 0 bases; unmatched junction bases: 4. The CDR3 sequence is CSVISGGSYNEQFF. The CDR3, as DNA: TGCAGCGTTATTTCGGGGGGCTCCTACAATGAGCAGTTCTTC.

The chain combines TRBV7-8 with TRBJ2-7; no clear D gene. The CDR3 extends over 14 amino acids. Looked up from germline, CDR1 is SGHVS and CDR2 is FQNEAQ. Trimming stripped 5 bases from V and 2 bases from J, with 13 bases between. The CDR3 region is CASSTDRTPYEQYF. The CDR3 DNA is TGTGCCAGCAGCACGGACCGAACCCCCTACGAGCAGTACTTC.

The CDR3 reads CSVGDRAYEQYF. CDR3 coding DNA: TGCAGCGTTGGCGACAGGGCCTACGAGCAGTACTTC. The chain carries TRBV29-1 and TRBJ2-7, with 7 bases lining up with TRBD1. Germline CDR1 SQVTM, CDR2 ANQGSEA. This CDR3 has 12 residues. The V segment lost 4 bases and the J segment 2 bases; nucleotides outside the gene matches: 2.

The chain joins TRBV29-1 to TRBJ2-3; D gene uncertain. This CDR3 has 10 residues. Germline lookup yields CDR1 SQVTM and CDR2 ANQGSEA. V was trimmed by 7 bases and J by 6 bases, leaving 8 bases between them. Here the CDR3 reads CSADGDTQYF. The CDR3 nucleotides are TGCAGCGCCGATGGGGATACGCAGTATTTT.

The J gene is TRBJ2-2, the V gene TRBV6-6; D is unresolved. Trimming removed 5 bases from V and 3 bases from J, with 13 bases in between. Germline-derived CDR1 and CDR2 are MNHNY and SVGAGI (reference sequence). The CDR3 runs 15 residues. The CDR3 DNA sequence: TGTGCCAGCAGTCCCAGTGGTACGGACACCGGGGAGCTGTTTTTT. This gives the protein CASSPSGTDTGELFF.

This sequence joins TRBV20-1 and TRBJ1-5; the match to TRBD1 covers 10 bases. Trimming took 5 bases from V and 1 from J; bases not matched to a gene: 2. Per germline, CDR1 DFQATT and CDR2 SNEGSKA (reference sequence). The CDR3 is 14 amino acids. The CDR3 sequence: CSAGTGASNQPQHF. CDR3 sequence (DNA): TGCAGTGCTGGGACAGGGGCGAGCAATCAGCCCCAGCATTTT.

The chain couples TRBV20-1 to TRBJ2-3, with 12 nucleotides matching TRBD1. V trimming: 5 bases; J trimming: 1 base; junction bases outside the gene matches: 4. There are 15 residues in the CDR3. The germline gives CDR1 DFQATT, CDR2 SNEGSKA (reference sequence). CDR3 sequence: CSAWGQGAGTDTQYF. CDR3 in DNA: TGCAGTGCTTGGGGACAGGGGGCAGGCACAGATACGCAGTATTTT.

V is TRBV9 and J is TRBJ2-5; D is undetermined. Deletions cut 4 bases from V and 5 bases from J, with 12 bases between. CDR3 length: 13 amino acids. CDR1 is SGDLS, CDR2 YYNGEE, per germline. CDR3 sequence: CASSSLGRETQYF. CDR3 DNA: TGTGCCAGCAGCTCCTTAGGGCGGGAGACCCAGTACTTC.

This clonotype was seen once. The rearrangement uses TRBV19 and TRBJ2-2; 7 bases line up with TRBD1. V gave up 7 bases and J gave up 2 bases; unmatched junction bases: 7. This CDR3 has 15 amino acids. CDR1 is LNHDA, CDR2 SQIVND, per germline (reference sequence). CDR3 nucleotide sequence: TGTGCCAGTACTATGGGACAGAGAAACACCGGGGAGCTGTTTTTT. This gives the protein CASTMGQRNTGELFF.

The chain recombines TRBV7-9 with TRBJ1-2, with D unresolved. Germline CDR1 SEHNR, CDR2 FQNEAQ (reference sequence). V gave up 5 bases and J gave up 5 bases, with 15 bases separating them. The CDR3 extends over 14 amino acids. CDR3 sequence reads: CASSTVGSQYGYTF. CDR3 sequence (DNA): TGTGCCAGCAGCACCGTAGGGAGTCAGTATGGCTACACCTTC.

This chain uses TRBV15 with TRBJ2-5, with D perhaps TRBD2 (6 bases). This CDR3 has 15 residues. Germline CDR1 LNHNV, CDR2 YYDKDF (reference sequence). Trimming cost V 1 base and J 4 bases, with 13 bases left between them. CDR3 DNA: TGTGCCACCAGCAGAGCATCTTTCGGGGGAGAGACCCAGTACTTC. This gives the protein CATSRASFGGETQYF.

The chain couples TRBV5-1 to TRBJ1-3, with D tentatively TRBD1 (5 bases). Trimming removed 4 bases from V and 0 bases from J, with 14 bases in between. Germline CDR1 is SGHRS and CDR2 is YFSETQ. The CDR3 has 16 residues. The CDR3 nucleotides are TGCGCCAGCAGCCGCCAATCCGGGGGCTCTGGAAACACCATATATTTT. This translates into CASSRQSGGSGNTIYF.

As DNA, the CDR3 is TGCAGCGTGTTACCCGCCGGGGATACGCAGTATTTT. As protein: CSVLPAGDTQYF. V and J are TRBV29-1 and TRBJ2-3; D unclear. CDR3 length: 12 amino acids. The ends were cut back, 6 bases at V and 6 bases at J, with 13 bases in the middle. Looked up from germline, CDR1 is SQVTM and CDR2 is ANQGSEA.

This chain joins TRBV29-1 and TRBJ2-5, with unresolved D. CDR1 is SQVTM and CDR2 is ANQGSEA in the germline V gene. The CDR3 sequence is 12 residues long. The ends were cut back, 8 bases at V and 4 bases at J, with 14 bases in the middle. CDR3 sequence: CSILRNRETQYF. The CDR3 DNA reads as TGCAGCATCCTGCGGAACCGAGAGACCCAGTACTTC.

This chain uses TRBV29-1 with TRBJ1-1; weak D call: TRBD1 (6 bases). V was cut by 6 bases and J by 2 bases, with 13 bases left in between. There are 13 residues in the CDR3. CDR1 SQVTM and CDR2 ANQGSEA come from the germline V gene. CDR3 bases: TGCAGCGTCGGGATCAGGGGAAACACTGAAGCTTTCTTT. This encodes CSVGIRGNTEAFF.

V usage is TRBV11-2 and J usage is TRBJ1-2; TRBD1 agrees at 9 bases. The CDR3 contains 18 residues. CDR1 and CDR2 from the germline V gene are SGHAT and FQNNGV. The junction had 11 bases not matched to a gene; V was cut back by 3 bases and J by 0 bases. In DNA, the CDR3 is TGTGCCAGCAGCTTCCCGGGACAGGGAAGACTCCCTAACTATGGCTACACCTTC. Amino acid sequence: CASSFPGQGRLPNYGYTF.

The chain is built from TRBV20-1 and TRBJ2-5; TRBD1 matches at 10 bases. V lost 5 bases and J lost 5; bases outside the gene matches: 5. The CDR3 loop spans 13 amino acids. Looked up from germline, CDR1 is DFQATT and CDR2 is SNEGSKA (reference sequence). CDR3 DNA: TGCAGTGCTCCTGGGACAGGGGCGGAGACCCAGTACTTC. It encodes CSAPGTGAETQYF.

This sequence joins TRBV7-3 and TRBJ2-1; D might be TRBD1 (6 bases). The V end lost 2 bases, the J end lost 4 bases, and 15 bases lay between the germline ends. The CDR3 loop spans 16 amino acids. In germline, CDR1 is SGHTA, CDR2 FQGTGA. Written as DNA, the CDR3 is TGTGCCAGCAGCTTAGACCCCAGGGGTGGGTACAATGAGCAGTTCTTC. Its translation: CASSLDPRGGYNEQFF. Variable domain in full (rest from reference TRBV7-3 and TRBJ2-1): GAGVSQTPSNKVTEKGKYVELRCDPISGHTALYWYRQSLGQGPEFLIYFQGTGAADDSGLPNDRFFAVRPEGSVSTLKIQRTERGDSAVYLCASSLDPRGGYNEQFFGPGTRLTVL.

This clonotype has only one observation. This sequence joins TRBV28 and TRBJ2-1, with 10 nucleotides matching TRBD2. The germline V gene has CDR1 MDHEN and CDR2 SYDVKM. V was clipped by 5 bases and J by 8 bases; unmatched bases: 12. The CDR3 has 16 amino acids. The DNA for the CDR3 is TGTGCCAGCAGTGGAATAGCGGGGGGCCCGTCTTATGAGCAGTTCTTC. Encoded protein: CASSGIAGGPSYEQFF.

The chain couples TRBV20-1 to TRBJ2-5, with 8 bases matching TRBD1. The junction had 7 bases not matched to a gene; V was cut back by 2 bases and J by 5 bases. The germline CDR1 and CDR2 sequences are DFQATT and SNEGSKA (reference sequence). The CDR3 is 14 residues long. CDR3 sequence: CSARSGQGIETQYF. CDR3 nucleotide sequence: TGCAGTGCTAGATCTGGACAGGGCATTGAGACCCAGTACTTC.